The rows below give T cell receptor beta chains drawn from one sample of a study of early stage breast cancer tumors. The repertoire was sequenced with immunoSEQ multiplex PCR; TCRdb's copy has only in-frame clones and lacks some. The table records around 28,000 clones, roughly two thirds of them present only once. The sequencing input was blood. Every receptor here comes from a person aged 50-59 years with breast cancer. CDR3s include the opening cysteine and the closing phenylalanine or tryptophan. Each record gives: D gene, J gene, V gene, clone size, CDR3 protein, CDR3 DNA. The D gene is left open where the match is weak. The size of a clone is reported for some rows only, either as once, few or many, or as a class for expanded clones.

D: TRBD2
J: TRBJ2-7
V: TRBV5-1
size: NA
CDR3: CASRPNTLLAGDHEQYF
DNA: TGCGCCAGCAGACCTAACACGCTACTAGCGGGAGACCACGAGCAGTACTTC

D: NA
J: TRBJ1-1
V: TRBV5-8
size: NA
CDR3: CASSSGSTPLRAFF
DNA: TGTGCCAGCAGCTCCGGCAGTACCCCTTTAAGAGCTTTCTTT

D: NA
J: TRBJ1-2
V: TRBV6-1
size: NA
CDR3: CASSEARTSNYGYTF
DNA: TGTGCCAGCAGTGAAGCGCGGACATCAAACTATGGCTACACCTTC

D: TRBD2
J: TRBJ2-7
V: TRBV10-3
size: NA
CDR3: CAISESSGNYEQYF
DNA: TGTGCCATCAGTGAGTCGAGCGGGAACTACGAGCAGTACTTC

D: NA
J: TRBJ2-1
V: TRBV4-3
size: NA
CDR3: CASSQSVAANEQFF
DNA: TGCGCCAGCAGCCAAAGCGTAGCGGCCAATGAGCAGTTCTTC

D: TRBD2
J: TRBJ2-7
V: TRBV30
size: NA
CDR3: CAWSRSSGAREQYF
DNA: TGTGCCTGGAGCCGTTCTAGCGGGGCGAGGGAGCAGTACTTC

D: NA
J: TRBJ2-3
V: TRBV15
size: NA
CDR3: CATSRVAASTDTQYF
DNA: TGTGCCACCAGCAGAGTGGCGGCTAGCACAGATACGCAGTATTTT

D: NA
J: TRBJ2-7
V: TRBV2
size: NA
CDR3: CASSEYRRQSYEQYF
DNA: TGTGCCAGCAGTGAGTACAGACGCCAATCCTACGAGCAGTACTTC

D: TRBD2
J: TRBJ2-3
V: TRBV2
size: NA
CDR3: CASRMTSGSADTQYF
DNA: TGTGCCAGCAGGATGACTAGCGGGAGTGCAGATACGCAGTATTTT

D: TRBD1
J: TRBJ1-4
V: TRBV6-1
size: NA
CDR3: CASSETGGREKLFF
DNA: TGTGCCAGCAGTGAAACAGGGGGGAGGGAAAAACTGTTTTTT

D: TRBD2
J: TRBJ2-7
V: TRBV5-6
size: NA
CDR3: CASSGGGEGPDYEQYF
DNA: TGTGCCAGCAGCGGTGGGGGGGAAGGGCCCGACTACGAGCAGTACTTC

D: TRBD2
J: TRBJ2-2
V: TRBV11-2
size: NA
CDR3: CASSLLLAGGTGELFF
DNA: TGTGCCAGCAGCTTATTACTAGCGGGTGGCACCGGGGAGCTGTTTTTT

D: TRBD1
J: TRBJ2-7
V: TRBV29-1
size: once
CDR3: CSAAVGQGYEQYF
DNA: TGCAGCGCAGCCGTAGGACAGGGCTACGAGCAGTACTTC

D: NA
J: TRBJ1-1
V: TRBV6-1
size: NA
CDR3: CASSEAWAGSPLNTEAFF
DNA: TGTGCCAGCAGTGAAGCGTGGGCAGGCTCACCTCTGAACACTGAAGCTTTCTTT

D: TRBD2
J: TRBJ2-3
V: TRBV9
size: NA
CDR3: CASSVGGSGSADTQYF
DNA: TGTGCCAGCAGCGTAGGAGGTAGCGGGAGCGCAGATACGCAGTATTTT

D: NA
J: TRBJ2-7
V: TRBV15
size: once
CDR3: CATSRELQVDEQYF
DNA: TGTGCCACCAGCAGAGAACTTCAGGTAGACGAGCAGTACTTC

D: NA
J: TRBJ1-6
V: TRBV30
size: NA
CDR3: CAWSVGRGNSPLHF
DNA: TGTGCCTGGAGTGTAGGACGGGGGAATTCACCCCTCCACTTT

D: TRBD2
J: TRBJ2-1
V: TRBV6-1
size: NA
CDR3: CASSLTSGSWNEQFF
DNA: TGTGCCAGCAGCCTGACTAGCGGGAGTTGGAATGAGCAGTTCTTC

D: TRBD1
J: TRBJ1-5
V: TRBV4-2
size: few
CDR3: CASSPGQGDQPQHF
DNA: TGTGCCAGCAGCCCGGGACAGGGCGATCAGCCCCAGCATTTT

D: NA
J: TRBJ2-5
V: TRBV7-2
size: NA
CDR3: CASSFRETQYF
DNA: TGTGCCAGCAGCTTTAGAGAGACCCAGTACTTC

D: TRBD1
J: TRBJ2-5
V: TRBV19
size: NA
CDR3: CASSPRSGQGRETQYF
DNA: TGTGCCAGTAGTCCCCGATCGGGACAGGGGAGGGAGACCCAGTACTTC

D: TRBD2
J: TRBJ2-5
V: TRBV6-1
size: NA
CDR3: CASSGGLVSFETQYF
DNA: TGTGCCAGCAGTGGTGGACTAGTGAGTTTTGAGACCCAGTACTTC

D: NA
J: TRBJ1-1
V: TRBV7-9
size: NA
CDR3: CASSSGRPEAFF
DNA: TGTGCCAGCAGCTCCGGGAGACCTGAAGCTTTCTTT